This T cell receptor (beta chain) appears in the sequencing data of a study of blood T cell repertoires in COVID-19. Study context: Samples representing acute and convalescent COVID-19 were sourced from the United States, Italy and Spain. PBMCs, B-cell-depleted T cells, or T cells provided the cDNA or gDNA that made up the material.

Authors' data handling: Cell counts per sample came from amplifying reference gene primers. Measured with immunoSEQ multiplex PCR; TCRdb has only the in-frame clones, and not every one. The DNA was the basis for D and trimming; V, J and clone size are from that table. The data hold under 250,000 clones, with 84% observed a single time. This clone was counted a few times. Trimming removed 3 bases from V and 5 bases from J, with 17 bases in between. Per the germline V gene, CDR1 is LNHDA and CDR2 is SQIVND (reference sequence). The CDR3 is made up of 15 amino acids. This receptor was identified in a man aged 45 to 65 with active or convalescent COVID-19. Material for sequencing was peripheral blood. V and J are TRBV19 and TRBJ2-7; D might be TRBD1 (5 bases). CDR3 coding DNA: TGTGCCAGTAGTATCCGAGGACAAGGGGTGAACGAGCAGTACTTC. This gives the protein CASSIRGQGVNEQYF.